Below are 20 T cell receptor beta chains sequenced from a single sample in a study of T cells in women clearing cervical HPV infection listed by TCRdb under 2018. Library method: the immunoSEQ multiplex PCR assay. TCRdb holds this immuneACCESS table with in-frame rearrangements only. Some clones are missing; in checked studies, unresolved V genes explain under half, and the rest has no known cause. The sample's clone listing holds 28,000 or so clones. The top ten clonotypes cover roughly 8% of the sample. The specimen sequenced was blood buffy coat. The receptors originated from a woman between 18 and 75 years old with a cervical HPV16 infection that either progressed to CIN3+ or cleared (not recorded which).

Notes on this clone: The DNA ends 3 residues before the CDR3 does, and the rest of the CDR3 is filled in from the germline J gene. The J gene is TRBJ2-1, the V gene TRBV20-1, with TRBD2 matching 7 bases. The CDR3 has 15 residues. The V gene's germline CDR1 is DFQATT and CDR2 SNEGSKA (reference sequence). V shed 7 bases and J 4 bases; nucleotides not matched to a gene: 13. The chain's CDR3 is CSGFGGLADYNEQFF. The sequenced part of the CDR3 DNA is TGCAGTGGCTTTGGTGGGCTAGCGGATTACAATGAG.

Comment on this clone: Read data end 3 residues before the CDR3 end; the end is taken from the germline J gene. Other nucleotide sequences in the sample specify the same CDR3. The chain carries TRBV10-3 and TRBJ2-3; D might be TRBD1 (7 bases). Germline CDR1 reads ENHRY; CDR2 reads SYGVKD. This CDR3 comprises 13 residues. The CDR3 loop is CAIRGGGLETQYF. CDR3 bases read: TGTGCCATCCGAGGAGGGGGCTTGGAGACG.

A note on this clone: The read comes to an end 3 residues before the CDR3 does, leaving the germline J gene to fill in the end. This rearrangement joins TRBV20-1 to TRBJ1-3; D is uncertain. The germline gives CDR1 DFQATT, CDR2 SNEGSKA (reference sequence). The CDR3 is made up of 13 amino acids. Trimming stripped 2 bases from V and 0 bases from J, with 5 bases between. CDR3 DNA, as far as it was read: TGCAGTGCTAGACTTAGCTCTGGAAACACC. This gives the protein CSARLSSGNT. The whole CDR3 is CSARLSSGNTIYF.

Of note for this clone: Sequencing ends 3 residues short of the CDR3 end; the germline J gene provides the rest. The J gene is TRBJ2-3, the V gene TRBV20-1; TRBD2 aligns across 7 bases. Germline-derived CDR1 and CDR2 are DFQATT and SNEGSKA (reference sequence). V shed 4 bases, J shed 0 bases, and the junction held 7 bases outside the gene matches. This CDR3 has 15 residues. The CDR3: CSAIPSGVSTDTQYF. CDR3 DNA (partial): TGCAGTGCTATACCCAGCGGGGTTAGCACAGATACG.

A remark on this clone: The CDR3 is cut off 3 residues early in the read; its end comes from the germline J gene. V and J are TRBV4-2 and TRBJ2-2; no clear D gene. CDR1 LGHNA and CDR2 YNFKEQ come from the germline V gene. There are 15 residues in the CDR3. V lost 0 bases, J lost 7 bases, and 12 bases lay in between. The CDR3 sequence: CASSQDQAASGELFF. The CDR3 bases that were read are TGTGCCAGCAGCCAAGATCAGGCTGCCAGCGGGGAG.

Remarks on this clone: The read finishes 3 residues shy of the CDR3 end, and the germline J gene is used to complete it. Other nucleotide sequences from this sample produce the same CDR3. The rearrangement uses TRBV7-7 and TRBJ2-1; perhaps TRBD1 as D (6 bases). V dropped 5 bases and J dropped 2 bases, with 13 bases sitting between them. CDR3 length: 15 residues. Germline loops: CDR1 SSHAT, CDR2 FNYEAQ (reference sequence). The CDR3 spells CASSPDRLTYNEQFF. Incomplete CDR3 DNA: TGTGCCAGCAGCCCAGACAGGTTAACCTACAATGAG.

Turning to this clone: From the germline J gene comes the end of the CDR3, since the read stops 3 residues before it. V and J are TRBV18 and TRBJ2-1; the D gene is possibly TRBD1 (6 bases). Germline CDR1 KGHSH, CDR2 LQKENI. Trimming removed 4 bases from V and 5 bases from J, with 6 bases in between. This CDR3 has 12 amino acids. CDR3 sequence: CASSRDNNEQFF. Partial CDR3 DNA: TGTGCCAGCTCACGGGACAACAATGAG.

Comments on this clone: The DNA ends 3 residues before the CDR3 does, and the rest of the CDR3 is filled in from the germline J gene. The rearrangement joins TRBV11-2 to TRBJ2-4, with TRBD1 identical over 8 bases. The germline CDR1 and CDR2 sequences are SGHAT and FQNNGV. The CDR3 has 15 residues. V lost 5 bases to trimming and J lost 4 bases; unmatched junction nucleotides: 7. This chain's CDR3 is CASSVLTGEKNIQYF. CDR3 DNA, as far as it was read: TGTGCCAGCAGCGTCTTGACAGGGGAAAAAAACATT.

Turning to this clone: The CDR3 end falls 3 residues outside the read, so it is completed with the germline J gene. The chain joins TRBV29-1 to TRBJ2-3; TRBD1 matches at 9 bases. This CDR3 has 14 residues. The J segment lost 1 base and the V segment lost 5 bases, leaving 4 bases of the junction unmatched. Germline CDR1 and CDR2: SQVTM and ANQGSEA. CDR3 residues: CSVSRQGGTDTQYF. The sequenced CDR3 bases are TGCAGCGTTTCCCGACAGGGGGGCACAGATACG.

Worth noting for this clone: The read ends 3 residues shy of where the CDR3 ends; the end is completed using the germline J gene. The J gene is TRBJ2-2, the V gene TRBV19; 10 bases are shared with TRBD1. The germline V gene encodes CDR1 LNHDA and CDR2 SQIVND (reference sequence). The CDR3 is made up of 17 amino acids. CDR3 sequence reads: CASSFGTGVSGANVLFF. The sequenced CDR3 bases are TGTGCCAGTAGTTTCGGGACAGGGGTTTCTGGGGCCAACGTG.

About this clone: The read terminates 3 residues ahead of where the CDR3 ends, so the germline J gene completes it. This sequence joins TRBV7-9 and TRBJ2-2; 8 positions match TRBD1. The CDR3 length is 15 residues. CDR1 SEHNR and CDR2 FQNEAQ come from the germline V gene (reference sequence). Incomplete CDR3 DNA: TGTGCCAGCAGCCCACAGGGGGGAACTAATGAAAAG. This encodes CASSPQGGTNEK. The complete CDR3 sequence is CASSPQGGTNEKLFF.

A remark on this clone: The read stops 3 residues short of the end of the CDR3; the missing end is completed from the germline J gene. This rearrangement joins TRBV7-3 to TRBJ2-7; D possibly uses TRBD1 or TRBD2 (5 bases each). The CDR3 loop spans 13 amino acids. V lost 1 base to trimming and J lost 5 bases, with 9 bases between them. CDR1 and CDR2 (germline): SGHTA, FQGTGA. This chain's CDR3 is CASSLIQGDEQYF. The CDR3 bases that were read are TGTGCCAGCAGCTTAATTCAGGGAGACGAG.

The sequenced part of the CDR3 DNA is TGCGCCAGCAGCCCTGGACGCACAGGGGGTGGTGAG. Translated, it gives CASSPGRTGGGE. The whole CDR3 protein is CASSPGRTGGGEQFF. V is TRBV4-1 and J is TRBJ2-1; TRBD1 matches 8 bases. The read ends 3 residues before the CDR3 terminus; that terminus is restored from the germline J gene. CDR1 MGHRA and CDR2 YSYEKL come from the germline V gene. V gave up 4 bases and J gave up 9 bases; unmatched junction bases: 11. The length of the CDR3 is 15 residues.

Details on this clone: The CDR3 end lies 3 residues beyond the end of the read and is filled in from the germline J gene. The J gene is TRBJ2-4, the V gene TRBV19, with TRBD1 as a possible D gene (6 bases). In germline, CDR1 is LNHDA, CDR2 SQIVND (reference sequence). The CDR3 spans 15 residues. The sequenced part of the CDR3 DNA is TGTGCCAGTAGTATAGCCCTGGACAGCCACTATGGT. Amino acid sequence: CASSIALDSHYG. The CDR3 in its entirety is CASSIALDSHYGQYF.

Comment on this clone: The read comes to an end 3 residues before the CDR3 does, leaving the germline J gene to fill in the end. The rearrangement uses TRBV19 and TRBJ1-2; the D gene is possibly TRBD1 (5 bases). From germline, CDR1 is LNHDA and CDR2 SQIVND (reference sequence). The ends were cut back, 4 bases at V and 4 bases at J, with 10 bases in the middle. The CDR3 contains 13 residues. CDR3 DNA (partial): TGTGCCAGTAGTAAGGGAAGGGGCTATGGC. It yields the protein CASSKGRGYG. The whole CDR3 protein reads CASSKGRGYGYTF. Full variable domain (missing parts from reference TRBV19 and TRBJ1-2): DGGITQSPKYLFRKEGQNVTLSCEQNLNHDAMYWYRQDPGQGLRLIYYSQIVNDFQKGDIAEGYSVSREKKESFPLTVTSAQKNPTAFYLCASSKGRGYGYTFGSGTRLTVV.

As regards this clone: The CDR3 end lies 3 residues beyond the end of the read and is filled in from the germline J gene. The rearrangement joins TRBV5-1 to TRBJ2-1; TRBD2 agrees at 8 bases. Germline loops: CDR1 SGHRS, CDR2 YFSETQ. The junction had 12 bases not matched to a gene; V was cut back by 4 bases and J by 0 bases. This CDR3 region has 18 residues. CDR3 residues: CASSSASGLSASYNEQFF. Incomplete CDR3 DNA: TGCGCCAGCAGCAGCGCTAGCGGGCTTTCAGCCTCCTACAATGAG.

Of note for this clone: The read falls 3 residues short of the CDR3 end, and the missing part is taken from the germline J gene. This chain links TRBV7-9 with TRBJ1-2, with D unresolved. Germline CDR1 SEHNR, CDR2 FQNEAQ (reference sequence). The length of the CDR3 is 15 residues. CDR3 bases read: TGTGCCAGCAGCTTAGAAAGGCCTAGGCAAGAGAGC. It specifies CASSLERPRQES. The CDR3, in full, reads CASSLERPRQESYTF.

This clone is identified as medium-sized from frequency. The read terminates 3 residues before the CDR3 end, so the remaining end is supplied by the germline J gene. This chain connects TRBV7-3 to TRBJ2-3; 8 bases agree with TRBD2. The germline V gene encodes CDR1 SGHTA and CDR2 FQGTGA. The J segment lost 4 bases and the V segment lost 1 base, leaving 4 bases of the junction unmatched. This CDR3 is 15 amino acids long. The DNA read from the CDR3 is TGTGCCAGCAGCTTAAACGGGGGGGATGCAGATACG. This sequence encodes CASSLNGGDADT. The full CDR3 is CASSLNGGDADTQYF.

Remarks on this clone: Read coverage stops 3 residues before the CDR3 terminus; the germline J gene supplies the remainder. The chain has TRBV14 and TRBJ2-1; a possible D gene is TRBD2 (5 bases). V lost 0 bases, J lost 5 bases, and 5 bases lay in between. The germline CDR1 and CDR2 sequences are SGHDN and FVKESK. This CDR3 has 13 amino acids. The part of the CDR3 DNA that was read is TGTGCCAGCAGCCAAGAGCGGGACAATGAG. It translates to CASSQERDNE. The complete CDR3 sequence is CASSQERDNEQFF. Variable domain in full (rest from reference TRBV14 and TRBJ2-1): EAGVTQFPSHSVIEKGQTVTLRCDPISGHDNLYWYRRVMGKEIKFLLHFVKESKQDESGMPNNRFLAERTGGTYSTLKVQPAELEDSGVYFCASSQERDNEQFFGPGTRLTVL.

A note on this clone: The read ends 3 residues early relative to the CDR3; the germline J gene fills the gap. V gene TRBV14 combines with J gene TRBJ1-2; 8 nucleotides line up with TRBD1. The length of the CDR3 is 15 residues. Germline CDR1 and CDR2: SGHDN and FVKESK. The CDR3: CASRRTGYGIDTYTF. The sequenced CDR3 bases are TGTGCCAGCAGGCGGACAGGGTACGGCATAGATACG.